These 27 T cell receptor beta chains were all obtained from the same sample, sequenced in a study of T-cell reconstitution after alpha-beta-depleted transplantation in children. Study-level points and caveats: Hyperexpanded clones declined; after one year, newly produced T cells mostly supplied diversity.

No antigen is known for these receptors. For TCRbeta, the library was prepared with unique molecular identifiers. TCRdb used MiXCR to reprocess the PCR reads, holding one entry per CDR3 protein. The sample lists around 300,000 distinct CDR3 sequences, 6.5% to 9% occurring once. The input for sequencing was peripheral blood, taken 360 days after TCRalphabeta/CD19-depleted stem cell transplant. All receptors come from a female patient aged 2 to 10 who had a stem cell transplant for Fanconi anemia, so the T cells may come from the graft donor.

This clonotype came up many times. The chain is built from TRBV7-2 and TRBJ1-1; no clear D. V lost 1 base and J 4 bases, leaving 13 bases between the germline ends. CDR1 is SGHTA and CDR2 is FQGNSA in the germline V gene. The CDR3 is made up of 15 amino acids. CDR3 sequence reads: CASSLVSGVGTEAFF. CDR3 DNA: TGTGCCAGCAGCTTAGTTTCCGGGGTGGGCACTGAAGCTTTCTTT.

In this sample, this clonotype turned up many times. The chain combines TRBV18 with TRBJ2-1, with a weak D call TRBD1 (6 bases). The CDR3 is 15 amino acids. CDR1 KGHSH and CDR2 LQKENI come from the germline V gene. The V end was cut by 4 bases, the J end by 8 bases, with 18 bases between. CDR3 bases: TGTGCCAGCTCACGTAACAGGGCCCCACCCGATGAGCAGTTCTTC. Protein product: CASSRNRAPPDEQFF. Full variable domain (missing parts from reference TRBV18 and TRBJ2-1): NAGVMQNPRHLVRRRGQEARLRCSPMKGHSHVYWYRQLPEEGLKFMVYLQKENIIDESGMPKERFSAEFPKEGPSILRIQQVVRGDSAAYFCASSRNRAPPDEQFFGPGTRLTVL.

The rearrangement joins TRBV11-2 to TRBJ2-1, with 12 nucleotides matching TRBD2. V trimming: 0 bases; J trimming: 8 bases; junction bases outside the gene matches: 11. Germline V gene lookup returns CDR1 SGHAT and CDR2 FQNNGV. The CDR3 has 18 amino acids. The CDR3 region has the DNA TGTGCCAGCAGCTTAGACCAGCGACTTCTAGCGGGGGGGCATGAGCAGTTCTTC. Translated: CASSLDQRLLAGGHEQFF.

The chain recombines TRBV9 with TRBJ2-1, with 12 bases that match TRBD2. Germline-derived CDR1 and CDR2 are SGDLS and YYNGEE. The length of the CDR3 is 16 residues. J was trimmed by 8 bases and V by 3 bases; bases with no gene match: 9. CDR3 amino acids: CASSENPSGRAYEQFF. CDR3 sequence (DNA): TGTGCCAGCAGCGAGAATCCTAGCGGGAGGGCCTATGAGCAGTTCTTC.

The rearrangement links TRBV7-2 to TRBJ2-3; possible D gene TRBD1, 6 bases. This CDR3 comprises 16 residues. V lost 3 bases, J lost 0 bases, and 13 bases lay in between. The V gene's germline CDR1 is SGHTA and CDR2 FQGNSA. CDR3 amino acids: CASSFVRGPSTDTQYF. The CDR3 coding sequence is TGTGCCAGCAGCTTTGTCAGGGGACCTAGCACAGATACGCAGTATTTT.

The V and J genes are TRBV18 and TRBJ2-3, with D uncertain. The V gene lost 1 base and the J gene lost 5 bases, with 16 bases spanning the gap. Germline V gene sequence: CDR1 KGHSH, CDR2 LQKENI. The CDR3 loop spans 16 amino acids. The CDR3 region is CASSPRAARIKDTQYF. In DNA, the CDR3 is TGTGCCAGCTCACCACGAGCAGCTCGGATAAAAGATACGCAGTATTTT.

This clonotype has ten or more counts. The gene calls are TRBV12-3 or TRBV12-4 and TRBJ1-5, with TRBD1 identical over 10 bases. After removal of 6 bases from V and 5 bases from J, the junction contained 1 base not matched to a gene. This CDR3 spans 13 amino acids. The CDR3: CASSGTGDQPQHF. The CDR3 region has the DNA TGTGCCAGCAGCGGGACAGGGGATCAGCCCCAGCATTTT.

The J gene is TRBJ1-5, the V gene TRBV30; the match to TRBD1 covers 7 bases. Germline loops: CDR1 GTSNPN, CDR2 SVGIG (reference sequence). The CDR3 runs to 13 residues. J was trimmed by 3 bases and V by 3 bases; bases with no gene match: 2. The chain's CDR3 is CAWSGQVNQPQHF. As DNA, the CDR3 is TGTGCCTGGAGCGGACAGGTCAATCAGCCCCAGCATTTT.

This clonotype appeared a few times. The rearrangement links TRBV6-5 to TRBJ2-5; TRBD2 aligns across 7 bases. The CDR3 is 14 amino acids. J lost 5 bases, V lost 0 bases, and 3 bases had no gene match. Germline V gene lookup returns CDR1 MNHEY and CDR2 SVGAGI. CDR3 amino acids: CASSYSVGGETQYF. The CDR3 DNA is TGTGCCAGCAGTTACTCGGTGGGGGGGGAGACCCAGTACTTC.

This clonotype was seen at least ten times. This sequence joins TRBV13 and TRBJ2-7; D gene uncertain. V was clipped by 4 bases and J by 6 bases, with 10 bases between them. Germline V CDR1 and CDR2: PRHDT, FYEKMQ (reference sequence). This CDR3 contains 12 residues. In DNA form, the CDR3 reads TGTGCCAGCAGCTACCGAGAGACCGAGCAGTACTTC. It specifies CASSYRETEQYF.

In its sample, this clonotype was seen many times. The chain carries TRBV5-1 and TRBJ2-2; D tentatively fits TRBD1 or TRBD2 (5 bases each). Trimming cost V 0 bases and J 1 base, with 10 bases left between them. In germline, CDR1 is SGHRS, CDR2 YFSETQ. CDR3 length: 16 residues. The DNA of the CDR3 is TGCGCCAGCAGCTTGGGAGGGGCCCAGAACACCGGGGAGCTGTTTTTT. Translation: CASSLGGAQNTGELFF.

This clonotype was observed a handful of times. The chain joins TRBV28 to TRBJ1-5; D not certain. This CDR3 spans 16 amino acids. Germline V gives CDR1 MDHEN, CDR2 SYDVKM. V was shortened by 6 bases and J by 0 bases, with 15 bases between the two germline ends. CDR3: CASSPLADYSNQPQHF. The CDR3 bases are TGTGCCAGCAGCCCCCTGGCAGACTATAGCAATCAGCCCCAGCATTTT.

Many counts were recorded for this clonotype. J is TRBJ2-6 and V is TRBV20-1, with no clear D. CDR1 is DFQATT and CDR2 is SNEGSKA in the germline V gene (reference sequence). The V and J ends lost 8 bases and 1 base respectively, with 12 bases between them. The CDR3 extends over 14 amino acids. In DNA, the CDR3 is TGCAGTCCCAGTAGTTCATCTGGGGCCAACGTCCTGACTTTC. Protein: CSPSSSSGANVLTF.

This clonotype was counted many times. In nucleotides, the CDR3 is TGTGCCACCAGCAGAGATCCCGGGGTTAGCAATCAGCCCCAGCATTTT. Its protein product is CATSRDPGVSNQPQHF. V is TRBV15 and J is TRBJ1-5, with unresolved D. The V gene's germline CDR1 is LNHNV and CDR2 YYDKDF (reference sequence). There are 16 residues in the CDR3. Trimming stripped 0 bases from V and 0 bases from J, with 9 bases between.

This clonotype was seen repeatedly, ten times or more. The chain links TRBV7-8 to TRBJ1-1; tentatively, D is TRBD1 (6 bases). CDR3 length equals 14 residues. CDR1 is SGHVS, CDR2 FQNEAQ, per germline. The V end lost 3 bases, the J end lost 5 bases, and 13 bases lay between the germline ends. Here the CDR3 DNA reads TGTGCCAGCAGCTTTATTCCGAGGGGGACTGAAGCTTTCTTT. The encoded protein is CASSFIPRGTEAFF.

The CDR3 loop reads CASSYSGGSYGYTF. CDR3 DNA: TGTGCCAGCAGTTACTCAGGGGGTTCGTATGGCTACACCTTC. The chain joins TRBV6-5 to TRBJ1-2; D is perhaps TRBD1 (6 bases). Trimming took 0 bases from V and 5 from J, leaving 10 bases between them. Germline CDR1 and CDR2: MNHEY and SVGAGI. There are 14 residues in the CDR3.

The chain employs TRBV28 and TRBJ2-3, with TRBD2 as a possible D gene (6 bases). Germline lookup yields CDR1 MDHEN and CDR2 SYDVKM. Trimming shortened V by 1 base and J by 3 bases, and 8 bases separated the two germline ends. The CDR3 has 14 residues. In DNA, the CDR3 is TGTGCCAGCAGTTTATTCGGGAGAACAGATACGCAGTATTTT. This codes for CASSLFGRTDTQYF. The variable domain in full, completed from reference TRBV28 and TRBJ2-3, reads DVKVTQSSRYLVKRTGEKVFLECVQDMDHENMFWYRQDPGLGLRLIYFSYDVKMKEKGDIPEGYSVSREKKERFSLILESASTNQTSMYLCASSLFGRTDTQYFGPGTRLTVL.

This clonotype was observed many times. The rearrangement links TRBV5-5 to TRBJ2-3; D remains unclear. Germline assignment: CDR1 SGHKS and CDR2 YYEKEE (reference sequence). With 5 bases removed from V and 6 bases from J, the gap between germline ends came to 19 bases. The CDR3 consists of 15 residues. The DNA of the CDR3 is TGTGCCAGCAGTTCTGCGCCTCTCAGTCAGGATACGCAGTATTTT. Encoded protein: CASSSAPLSQDTQYF.

V usage is TRBV28 and J usage is TRBJ1-6, with a weak D call TRBD1 (5 bases). Germline V lookup: CDR1 MDHEN, CDR2 SYDVKM. Trimming left V 5 bases short and J 14 bases short, with 16 bases between. The CDR3 totals 13 residues. CDR3 sequence: CASSPGDLLTLHF. CDR3 in DNA: TGTGCCAGCAGTCCCGGGGACCTTTTAACCCTCCACTTT. Full variable domain (rest looked up from reference TRBV28 and TRBJ1-6): DVKVTQSSRYLVKRTGEKVFLECVQDMDHENMFWYRQDPGLGLRLIYFSYDVKMKEKGDIPEGYSVSREKKERFSLILESASTNQTSMYLCASSPGDLLTLHFGNGTRLTVT.

This clonotype was observed many times. This rearrangement joins TRBV28 to TRBJ2-7; either TRBD1 or TRBD2 may fit D (5 bases each). Germline V gene sequence: CDR1 MDHEN, CDR2 SYDVKM. CDR3 length equals 15 residues. Trimming pared 4 bases from V and 4 bases from J, leaving 17 bases between. The CDR3 sequence is CASSSGGGFLYEQYF. DNA for the CDR3: TGTGCCAGCAGTTCCGGTGGGGGTTTTCTGTACGAGCAGTACTTC.

At least ten counts were recorded for this clonotype. Here the CDR3 omits its conserved ending phenylalanine or tryptophan, so a read error is the likely source. No DNA is shown, since the ends of the CDR3 on it are uncertain; the CDR3 is the one TCRdb lists. This chain links TRBV6-2 or TRBV6-3 with TRBJ2-7. With termini counted, the CDR3 has 10 amino acids. The germline V gene encodes CDR1 MNHEY and CDR2 SVGEGT. This chain's CDR3 is CASSYEQPQG.

This clonotype was counted many times. The chain uses TRBV29-1 and TRBJ2-2; D gene ambiguous. The CDR3 loop spans 16 amino acids. V was clipped by 7 bases and J by 0 bases, with 18 bases between them. Per the germline V gene, CDR1 is SQVTM and CDR2 is ANQGSEA. The CDR3 loop reads CSAYPYGPPNTGELFF. CDR3 coding DNA: TGCAGCGCCTACCCATACGGCCCCCCGAACACCGGGGAGCTGTTTTTT.

In its sample, this clonotype was seen many times. The rearrangement links TRBV27 to TRBJ1-6; 9 bases are a match to TRBD1. CDR3 length equals 15 residues. Germline-derived CDR1 and CDR2 are MNHEY and SMNVEV (reference sequence). Trimming cost V 2 bases and J 15 bases; bases outside gene matches: 11. Here the CDR3 reads CASSLRGQGSLLLHF. The CDR3 DNA reads as TGTGCCAGCAGTTTAAGGGGACAGGGTTCTCTTCTCCTCCACTTT.

Worth noting for this clonotype: A much larger clone lies one base from this, so it may be a read error. The chain combines TRBV11-2 with TRBJ2-7; D remains ambiguous. The CDR3 is 12 residues long. Germline CDR1 is SGHAT and CDR2 is FQNNGV. V gave up 4 bases and J gave up 5 bases, with 9 bases separating them. The CDR3 DNA sequence: TGTGCCAGCAGCTCATACATCGACGAGCAGTACTTC. This encodes CASSSYIDEQYF.

This clonotype showed up many times. This chain links TRBV5-1 with TRBJ2-3, with TRBD2 as a possible D gene (5 bases). The CDR3 has 14 residues. Germline CDR1 is SGHRS and CDR2 is YFSETQ. Trimming shortened V by 1 base and J by 1 base, and 7 bases separated the two germline ends. CDR3 protein: CASSLREGTDTQYF. CDR3 nucleotide sequence: TGCGCCAGCAGCTTGCGGGAAGGCACAGATACGCAGTATTTT.

This clonotype was recorded a few times. The V and J genes are TRBV5-1 and TRBJ1-3; the D is unclear. The CDR3 extends over 16 amino acids. Per germline, CDR1 SGHRS and CDR2 YFSETQ. Trimming left V 0 bases short and J 0 bases short, with 10 bases between. CDR3 region: CASSLGSISSGNTIYF. Written as DNA, the CDR3 is TGCGCCAGCAGCTTGGGCTCTATCAGCTCTGGAAACACCATATATTTT.

This clonotype was detected many times. The chain couples TRBV7-2 to TRBJ1-3; no firm D call. The CDR3 runs 14 residues. CDR1 is SGHTA and CDR2 is FQGNSA in the germline V gene. V lost 5 bases to trimming and J lost 2 bases, with 10 bases between them. In nucleotides, the CDR3 is TGTGCCAGCAGCCCACCGACGGCTGGAAACACCATATATTTT. Translated: CASSPPTAGNTIYF.